This TCR beta chain was found in a study of blood T cell repertoires in COVID-19. Some clones are missing from TCRdb's copy, which holds only in-frame ones; the method was immunoSEQ multiplex PCR. The sample has about 150,000 clones; 65% to 90% are singletons. V shed 4 bases and J 0 bases; nucleotides not matched to a gene: 3. Germline CDR1 is MNHEY and CDR2 is SVGEGT. There are 15 residues in the CDR3. This receptor was taken from a man aged 70 or older with acute or convalescent COVID-19. The chain has TRBV6-2 or TRBV6-3 and TRBJ2-7, with TRBD2 identical over 10 bases. The sequencing sample was made of peripheral blood. The CDR3 bases are TGTGCCAGCAGTTCGTCTAGCGGGAGCTCCTACGAGCAGTACTTC. Translated, it gives CASSSSSGSSYEQYF.